This is a list of T cell receptor beta chains from one sample in a study of T cell repertoires in ileal Crohn's disease. Sequencing was performed with immunoSEQ multiplex PCR; in TCRdb, only in-frame clones are kept and a portion is missing. The sample includes around 5,200 clones, roughly four fifths seen only once; the top ten take around 6.3%. The sample comprised ileal tissue. These TCRs come from an adult with Crohn's disease. CDR3s include the opening cysteine and the closing phenylalanine or tryptophan. The D gene is left open where the match is weak. Expanded clones get a size class; other rows say once, few or many, or leave the size out.

len	v_gene	abundance	j_gene	d_gene	CDR3aa	CDR3nt
14	TRBV7-8	NA	TRBJ1-1	NA	CASSPRSGRTEAFF	TGTGCCAGCAGCCCCCGTAGCGGGCGAACTGAAGCTTTCTTT
17	TRBV4-1	NA	TRBJ2-2	NA	CASSQGIVRYDTGELFF	TGCGCCAGCAGCCAAGGGATCGTCAGGTACGACACCGGGGAGCTGTTTTTT
15	TRBV6-5	NA	TRBJ1-1	TRBD1	CASSRDSRSNTEAFF	TGTGCCAGCAGTCGGGACAGTAGATCGAACACTGAAGCTTTCTTT
14	TRBV9	NA	TRBJ1-1	TRBD1	CASSAGTGANEAFF	TGTGCCAGCAGCGCCGGGACAGGGGCTAATGAAGCTTTCTTT
14	TRBV29-1	NA	TRBJ1-3	NA	CSVARGGTGNTIYF	TGCAGCGTTGCCCGTGGGGGGACTGGAAACACCATATATTTT
15	TRBV7-9	NA	TRBJ2-7	NA	CASSLAPSTDYEQYF	TGTGCCAGCAGCTTAGCCCCCTCTACCGACTACGAGCAGTACTTC
17	TRBV27	few	TRBJ1-6	NA	CASSFRPRTDNNSPLHF	TGTGCCAGCAGTTTCCGCCCCCGTACAGATAATAATTCACCCCTCCACTTT
16	TRBV5-5	few	TRBJ2-2	TRBD1	CASSLPVQGAVGELFF	TGTGCCAGCAGCTTGCCGGTACAGGGGGCGGTCGGGGAGCTGTTTTTT
12	TRBV19	NA	TRBJ1-1	NA	CASSSGRSEAFF	TGTGCCAGTAGCTCGGGTCGGAGTGAAGCTTTCTTT
13	TRBV15	NA	TRBJ2-7	NA	CATSSAGKYEQYF	TGTGCCACCAGCAGCGCAGGGAAATACGAGCAGTACTTC
15	TRBV18	NA	TRBJ2-3	NA	CASSPLALRTDTQYF	TGTGCCAGCTCACCATTAGCTCTCAGAACAGATACGCAGTATTTT
15	TRBV9	once	TRBJ2-1	NA	CASSGTPSSYNEQFF	TGTGCCAGCAGCGGGACTCCTAGCTCCTACAATGAGCAGTTCTTC
16	TRBV7-3	NA	TRBJ2-7	TRBD1	CASSLGHRGLSYEQYF	TGTGCCAGCAGCTTAGGCCACAGGGGCCTCTCCTACGAGCAGTACTTC
14	TRBV7-9	NA	TRBJ2-7	TRBD2	CASSSNDAGLAGIF	TGTGCCAGCAGCTCTAACGATGCCGGACTAGCGGGGATCTTC
13	TRBV7-2	once	TRBJ1-4	NA	CASSGQSNEKLFF	TGTGCCAGCAGTGGACAGTCTAATGAAAAACTGTTTTTT
15	TRBV18	NA	TRBJ1-1	NA	CASSPKQDPNTEAFF	TGTGCCAGCTCACCCAAACAGGACCCGAACACTGAAGCTTTCTTT
14	TRBV4-3	NA	TRBJ1-2	NA	CASSQEEQNYGYTF	TGCGCCAGCAGCCAAGAGGAACAGAACTATGGCTACACCTTC
14	TRBV11-2	few	TRBJ1-1	NA	CASSLQARNTEAFF	TGTGCCAGCAGCCTACAGGCTCGGAACACTGAAGCTTTCTTT
13	TRBV19	NA	TRBJ1-3	NA	CASGRGYGNTIYF	TGTGCCAGTGGGCGGGGGTATGGAAACACCATATATTTT
11	TRBV27	NA	TRBJ2-5	NA	CASTYQETQYF	TGTGCCAGCACCTACCAAGAGACCCAGTACTTC
13	TRBV27	NA	TRBJ1-2	NA	CASSREGFYGYTF	TGTGCCAGCAGTCGGGAGGGATTTTATGGCTACACCTTC
15	TRBV7-2	NA	TRBJ2-3	NA	CASSFTRVGTDTQYF	TGTGCCAGCAGCTTCACTAGGGTGGGCACAGATACGCAGTATTTT
14	TRBV30	NA	TRBJ2-1	TRBD2	CAWSRGGGYNEQFF	TGTGCCTGGAGTCGGGGCGGGGGCTACAATGAGCAGTTCTTC
15	TRBV30	NA	TRBJ1-5	TRBD1	CAWSYRQGPNQPQHF	TGTGCCTGGAGTTACAGACAGGGACCGAATCAGCCCCAGCATTTT
13	TRBV9	once	TRBJ2-5	NA	CASSASRRGTQYF	TGTGCCAGCAGCGCCAGTCGGAGAGGGACCCAGTACTTC
17	TRBV27	NA	TRBJ2-2	TRBD1	CASRAGTGGQNTGELFF	TGTGCCAGCAGGGCGGGAACAGGGGGTCAGAACACCGGGGAGCTGTTTTTT
12	TRBV5-1	NA	TRBJ1-2	NA	CASSLAGYGYTF	TGCGCCAGCAGCTTGGCCGGCTATGGCTACACCTTC
13	TRBV7-9	once	TRBJ1-2	TRBD1	CASRPGQGYGYTF	TGTGCCAGCAGGCCAGGACAGGGCTATGGCTACACCTTC
13	TRBV2	NA	TRBJ1-5	NA	CASRPTTRAPQHF	TGTGCCAGCAGACCCACGACGAGGGCTCCCCAGCATTTT
15	TRBV5-6	NA	TRBJ1-3	TRBD1	CASSLAYTGEQTIYF	TGTGCCAGCAGCTTGGCCTATACAGGGGAACAGACCATATATTTT
15	TRBV7-2	once	TRBJ2-3	NA	CASSLIADSTDTQYF	TGTGCCAGCAGCTTAATAGCTGATAGCACAGATACGCAGTATTTT
16	TRBV7-6	NA	TRBJ1-6	TRBD1	CASSLSGQAHNSPLHF	TGTGCCAGCAGCTTATCTGGACAGGCCCATAATTCACCCCTCCACTTT
16	TRBV18	NA	TRBJ2-4	TRBD2	CASSRTSGGRKNIQYF	TGTGCCAGCTCAAGGACTAGCGGGGGGAGAAAAAACATTCAGTACTTC
14	TRBV6-5	NA	TRBJ1-1	NA	CASSSPRVNTEAFF	TGTGCCAGCAGTTCCCCCCGGGTTAACACTGAAGCTTTCTTT
16	TRBV2	NA	TRBJ2-4	TRBD1	CASSDLTGLAKNIQYF	TGTGCCAGCAGTGATCTGACAGGGCTAGCCAAAAACATTCAGTACTTC
13	TRBV19	NA	TRBJ1-1	NA	CASSITGVTEAFF	TGTGCCAGTAGTATAACGGGGGTAACTGAAGCTTTCTTT
19	TRBV5-1	NA	TRBJ1-6	TRBD1	CASSLKTGGGPSSNSPLHF	TGCGCCAGCAGCTTAAAGACAGGGGGCGGACCCTCTTCGAATTCACCCCTCCACTTT
15	TRBV19	NA	TRBJ2-1	TRBD1	CASSIGGQGFNEQFF	TGTGCCAGTAGTATAGGGGGACAGGGATTCAATGAGCAGTTCTTC
14	TRBV7-7	NA	TRBJ2-2	TRBD1	CASSGGANTGELFF	TGTGCTAGCTCAGGGGGCGCGAACACCGGGGAGCTGTTTTTT
13	TRBV2	NA	TRBJ1-1	TRBD1	CASRAYRGEEAFF	TGTGCCAGCAGAGCGTACAGGGGGGAGGAAGCTTTCTTT
14	TRBV5-1	NA	TRBJ1-3	NA	CASSFDSRGNTIYF	TGCGCCAGCAGCTTCGACAGTCGTGGAAACACCATATATTTT
18	TRBV30	NA	TRBJ2-7	TRBD2	CAWSVKGRLAGESHEQYF	TGTGCCTGGAGTGTAAAAGGGCGACTAGCGGGAGAGAGTCACGAGCAGTACTTC
15	TRBV4-1	once	TRBJ1-4	NA	CASSHLTGGYEKLFF	TGCGCCAGCAGCCATCTGACAGGAGGCTATGAAAAACTGTTTTTT
14	TRBV29-1	NA	TRBJ1-1	NA	CSVEASHPNTEAFF	TGCAGCGTTGAGGCTTCCCACCCGAACACTGAAGCTTTCTTT
15	TRBV5-4	NA	TRBJ1-6	NA	CASSLPGQWNSPLHF	TGTGCCAGCAGTCTCCCGGGACAATGGAATTCACCCCTCCACTTT
18	TRBV30	NA	TRBJ2-7	TRBD2	CAWSVKGRLAGESREQYF	TGTGCCTGGAGTGTAAAAGGGCGACTAGCGGGAGAGAGTCGCGAGCAGTACTTC